This T cell receptor (beta chain) was profiled in a study of T cells after yellow fever vaccination. Broader study findings: Sorted repertoires could include abundant contaminating clonotypes from bulk cells. Most clones from primary vaccination resurfaced after the booster (96% CD4, 70% to 90% CD8). Researchers report a weaker secondary response that nonetheless peaked faster, day 5 versus 15.

TCRdb processed the 5' RACE reads anew with MiXCR; each CDR3 protein has one entry. The sample records 160,000 or so distinct CDR3 sequences, 5.5% to 7.5% being singletons. This clonotype was recorded many times. The target antigen is unknown. With V trimmed by 5 bases and J by 0 bases, 4 bases remained unmatched. This CDR3 comprises 15 residues. CDR1 is SEHNR and CDR2 is FQNEAQ in the germline V gene (reference sequence). The starting material was CD4+ T cells sorted from PBMCs, obtained less than 6 days after the first yellow fever vaccination. The V gene is TRBV7-9, the J gene TRBJ2-3; 8 bases match TRBD2. The receptor's source is a man younger than 35 who received the YFV17D yellow fever vaccine. CDR3: CASSIIAGSTDTQYF. CDR3 nucleotides: TGTGCCAGCAGCATCATAGCGGGGAGCACAGATACGCAGTATTTT.